Listed here are 7 T cell receptor beta chains from one sample, sequenced in a study of T cells in localized non-small cell lung cancer. Using immunoSEQ multiplex PCR, the repertoire was profiled, and TCRdb retains in-frame clones only, with some absent. The profile shows about 31,000 clones, around 90% of them singletons. Sequenced here: peripheral blood mononuclear cells, sampled before any cancer treatment. Source of these receptors: a woman aged 40-70 years with stage III lung adenocarcinoma.

The chain employs TRBV27 and TRBJ2-7; 13 nucleotides line up with TRBD2. Germline V gives CDR1 MNHEY, CDR2 SMNVEV (reference sequence). CDR3 length: 14 amino acids. V dropped 2 bases and J dropped 6; count of bases not matched to a gene: 1. CDR3 loop: CASSLGLAGVEQYF. CDR3 bases: TGTGCCAGCAGTTTAGGACTAGCGGGAGTCGAGCAGTACTTC.

This clone was seen a few times. The rearrangement uses TRBV2 and TRBJ1-2; 8 bases agree with TRBD1. This CDR3 is 19 amino acids long. Per the germline V gene, CDR1 is SNHLY and CDR2 is FYNNEI. J lost 0 bases, V lost 2 bases, and 14 bases had no gene match. The CDR3 DNA sequence: TGTGCCAGCAGTGAAAGCTACATCTTCGGACAGGGCCCTAACTATGGCTACACCTTC. It yields the protein CASSESYIFGQGPNYGYTF.

The chain recombines TRBV7-2 with TRBJ2-3; 11 bases line up with TRBD2. Trimming cost V 5 bases and J 7 bases; bases outside gene matches: 11. Germline CDR1 SGHTA, CDR2 FQGNSA. CDR3 length equals 16 residues. The CDR3 sequence is CASSPRRLAGKNTQYF. Here the CDR3 DNA reads TGTGCCAGCAGCCCCAGGCGACTAGCGGGGAAAAATACGCAGTATTTT.

The chain combines TRBV6-5 with TRBJ2-3; D call uncertain. In germline, CDR1 is MNHEY, CDR2 SVGAGI. V lost 6 bases to trimming and J lost 3 bases, with 13 bases between them. The CDR3 runs to 14 residues. This chain's CDR3 is CASRQSLGTDTQYF. CDR3 nucleotide sequence: TGTGCCAGCAGGCAAAGTTTAGGGACAGATACGCAGTATTTT.

The genes are TRBV11-1 and TRBJ1-2; maybe TRBD1 (5 bases). The CDR3 covers 14 residues. Germline loops: CDR1 SGHAT, CDR2 FQDESV (reference sequence). With 5 bases removed from V and 3 bases from J, the gap between germline ends came to 13 bases. DNA of the CDR3: TGTGCCAGCAGCAAGGACCGGGACCACTATGGCTACACCTTC. This encodes CASSKDRDHYGYTF.

The count of this clone is one. This chain uses TRBV5-6 with TRBJ2-7; possible D gene TRBD2, 6 bases. Germline V gene sequence: CDR1 SGHDT, CDR2 YYEEEE. V lost 0 bases and J lost 1, with 20 bases in between. The CDR3 length is 18 residues. In nucleotides, the CDR3 is TGTGCCAGCAGCTTGGCGGAGGGTAGGGTCTTGGGTTCCTACGAGCAGTACTTC. The encoded protein is CASSLAEGRVLGSYEQYF.

The CDR3 region has the DNA TGTGCCAGCAGCTTAGCCGGCCTTCGCCCAGAGACCCAGTACTTC. Protein: CASSLAGLRPETQYF. This chain joins TRBV7-2 and TRBJ2-5; D remains unclear. Per the germline V gene, CDR1 is SGHTA and CDR2 is FQGNSA. The V end was cut by 0 bases, the J end by 4 bases, with 12 bases between. The CDR3 loop spans 15 amino acids.